The 32 T cell receptor beta chains below were found in one sample sequenced in a study of long-term antiretroviral therapy in people with HIV. Runs used v3.0 of the immunoSEQ assay and were done at survey level. Clones were read by immunoSEQ multiplex PCR, and TCRdb kept only the in-frame ones, dropping some. The table includes around 24,000 clones, under 85% detected once. The sample in question was unsorted PBMCs, obtained 0.4 years after starting antiretroviral therapy. The receptors stem from a man aged 45-60 years with HIV.

The chain joins TRBV2 to TRBJ2-5; D is unresolved. Germline V gene data show CDR1 as SNHLY and CDR2 as FYNNEI. The CDR3 contains 13 residues. Trimming removed 8 bases from V and 5 bases from J, with 15 bases in between. The CDR3 reads CASHLPGRETQYF. DNA of the CDR3: TGTGCCAGCCACCTGCCCGGGCGGGAGACCCAGTACTTC.

This clone came up once. The gene calls are TRBV18 and TRBJ2-1; D is ambiguous. CDR1 and CDR2 from the germline V gene are KGHSH and LQKENI. This CDR3 has 16 residues. Trimming cost V 1 base and J 5 bases, with 15 bases left between them. DNA of the CDR3: TGTGCCAGCTCACCACTCTCCCGTACAACTCACAATGAGCAGTTCTTC. The encoded protein is CASSPLSRTTHNEQFF.

The rearrangement uses TRBV5-6 and TRBJ2-2; perhaps D is TRBD1 or TRBD2 (5 bases each). The CDR3 extends over 14 amino acids. V was clipped by 3 bases and J by 5 bases, with 11 bases between them. Germline assignment: CDR1 SGHDT and CDR2 YYEEEE. CDR3 residues: CASSSGSYTGELFF. CDR3 nucleotide sequence: TGTGCCAGCAGCTCAGGGAGCTATACCGGGGAGCTGTTTTTT.

The chain uses TRBV19 and TRBJ1-4; TRBD1 might be the D (6 bases). V gave up 9 bases and J gave up 2 bases, with 16 bases separating them. This CDR3 region has 15 residues. Looked up from germline, CDR1 is LNHDA and CDR2 is SQIVND (reference sequence). CDR3 loop: CASLKQGLTNEKLFF. CDR3 nucleotide sequence: TGTGCCAGCCTAAAACAGGGACTGACTAATGAAAAACTGTTTTTT.

The V call is TRBV7-9, the J call TRBJ2-3; D gene ambiguous. The CDR3 totals 14 residues. The V gene lost 5 bases and the J gene lost 2 bases, with 11 bases spanning the gap. Germline V gene lookup returns CDR1 SEHNR and CDR2 FQNEAQ (reference sequence). CDR3 nucleotides: TGTGCCAGCAGCGAAGCTAGAACCACAGATACGCAGTATTTT. Its translation is CASSEARTTDTQYF.

The chain carries TRBV7-8 and TRBJ1-1; perhaps TRBD1 as D (5 bases). Germline loops: CDR1 SGHVS, CDR2 FQNEAQ. CDR3 length: 13 amino acids. Trimming cost V 5 bases and J 2 bases, with 9 bases left between them. This CDR3 is CASSLDTNTEAFF. CDR3 nucleotides: TGTGCCAGCAGCCTGGACACAAACACTGAAGCTTTCTTT.

V is TRBV9 and J is TRBJ1-6; 9 nucleotides align to TRBD1. V gave up 0 bases and J gave up 8 bases; unmatched junction bases: 6. Looked up from germline, CDR1 is SGDLS and CDR2 is YYNGEE. This CDR3 contains 16 residues. CDR3 nucleotide sequence: TGTGCCAGCAGCGTAGCCCCGACAGGGGGGGATTCACCCCTCCACTTT. It encodes CASSVAPTGGDSPLHF.

The gene calls are TRBV7-9 and TRBJ1-6; D remains ambiguous. Per the germline V gene, CDR1 is SEHNR and CDR2 is FQNEAQ (reference sequence). The CDR3 consists of 15 residues. With 3 bases removed from V and 10 bases from J, the gap between germline ends came to 16 bases. CDR3 protein: CASSFTGREGSPLHF. The DNA of the CDR3 is TGTGCCAGCAGCTTCACTGGGCGAGAAGGGTCACCCCTCCACTTT.

The chain combines TRBV6-6 with TRBJ1-5; no reliable D call. Trimming stripped 0 bases from V and 15 bases from J, with 12 bases between. In germline, CDR1 is MNHNY, CDR2 SVGAGI (reference sequence). This CDR3 comprises 12 residues. The CDR3 is CASSYSTGKGHF. The CDR3 bases are TGTGCCAGCAGTTACTCGACGGGGAAGGGGCATTTT.

The gene calls are TRBV4-1 and TRBJ2-5, with a possible D match to TRBD1 (6 bases). Trimming took 4 bases from V and 5 from J, leaving 20 bases between them. Germline V gives CDR1 MGHRA, CDR2 YSYEKL. The CDR3 is 16 amino acids. The CDR3 spells CASSPYPGTREETQYF. CDR3 DNA: TGCGCCAGCAGCCCGTACCCCGGGACAAGAGAGGAGACCCAGTACTTC.

This clone was seen only a few times. The V and J genes are TRBV4-3 and TRBJ1-2, with 7 nucleotides matching TRBD1. The CDR3 sequence is 13 residues long. V was pared by 4 bases and J by 5 bases, with 4 bases of the junction left unmatched. The germline gives CDR1 LGHNA, CDR2 YSLEER. The CDR3 sequence is CASSPGTVYGYTF. CDR3 sequence (DNA): TGCGCCAGCAGCCCGGGGACAGTTTATGGCTACACCTTC.

This sequence joins TRBV29-1 and TRBJ2-7; the match to TRBD1 covers 9 bases. This CDR3 has 13 residues. Losses at the gene ends were 3 bases for V and 5 bases for J; bases not matched to a gene: 5. CDR1 and CDR2 from the germline V gene are SQVTM and ANQGSEA. The CDR3 spells CSVEGQGRNEQYF. CDR3 nucleotides: TGCAGCGTTGAGGGACAGGGTAGGAACGAGCAGTACTTC.

The chain employs TRBV5-6 and TRBJ1-1; 7 positions match TRBD1. The ends lost 0 bases at V and 5 bases at J; junction bases unmatched: 1. The CDR3 consists of 13 residues. CDR1 and CDR2 from the germline V gene are SGHDT and YYEEEE. CDR3 residues: CASSLVTGTEAFF. CDR3 bases: TGTGCCAGCAGCTTGGTGACAGGGACTGAAGCTTTCTTT. The full variable domain, its missing parts supplied by reference TRBV5-6 and TRBJ1-1, is DAGVTQSPTHLIKTRGQQVTLRCSPKSGHDTVSWYQQALGQGPQFIFQYYEEEERQRGNFPDRFSGHQFPNYSSELNVNALLLGDSALYLCASSLVTGTEAFFGQGTRLTVV.

As DNA, the CDR3 is TGTGCCAGCAGCCAAGCCCTGAATTCACCCCTCCACTTT. Its protein is CASSQALNSPLHF. The V and J genes are TRBV14 and TRBJ1-6, with D unresolved. Trimming stripped 1 base from V and 7 bases from J, with 5 bases between. Per the germline V gene, CDR1 is SGHDN and CDR2 is FVKESK. The CDR3 runs to 13 residues.

This clone has only a few counts. This chain uses TRBV28 with TRBJ1-2; unclear D gene. V was clipped by 7 bases and J by 8 bases, with 14 bases between them. This CDR3 has 12 residues. CDR1 MDHEN and CDR2 SYDVKM come from the germline V gene. CDR3: CASTLREEGYTF. For the CDR3, the DNA is TGTGCCAGCACCCTGCGGGAGGAGGGCTACACCTTC.

CDR3 DNA: TGTGCCAGCAGCTGGGGACAGGGGAGGAACACCGGGGAGCTGTTTTTT. Residues: CASSWGQGRNTGELFF. The chain joins TRBV7-2 to TRBJ2-2; 10 positions match TRBD1. With V trimmed by 4 bases and J by 1 base, 3 bases remained unmatched. The CDR3 totals 16 residues. The V gene's germline CDR1 is SGHTA and CDR2 FQGNSA. The variable domain in full, completed from reference TRBV7-2 and TRBJ2-2, reads GAGVSQSPSNKVTEKGKDVELRCDPISGHTALYWYRQSLGQGLEFLIYFQGNSAPDKSGLPSDRFSAERTGGSVSTLTIQRTQQEDSAVYLCASSWGQGRNTGELFFGEGSRLTVL.

This chain links TRBV6-5 with TRBJ1-1, with TRBD1 identical over 7 bases. The CDR3 spans 11 residues. V lost 9 bases to trimming and J lost 6 bases; unmatched junction nucleotides: 4. The germline V gene has CDR1 MNHEY and CDR2 SVGAGI. CDR3 coding DNA: TGTGCCAGTGAACAGGGGCCTGAAGCTTTCTTT. This encodes CASEQGPEAFF.

The chain uses TRBV9 and TRBJ1-1; D uncertain. Germline CDR1 reads SGDLS; CDR2 reads YYNGEE. CDR3 size: 15 residues. Trimming shortened V by 5 bases and J by 2 bases, and 16 bases separated the two germline ends. The CDR3 protein is CASRFSGRVNTEAFF. DNA of the CDR3: TGTGCCAGCAGATTCTCCGGTCGAGTCAACACTGAAGCTTTCTTT. The full variable domain, with the rest looked up from reference TRBV9 and TRBJ1-1, is DSGVTQTPKHLITATGQRVTLRCSPRSGDLSVYWYQQSLDQGLQFLIQYYNGEERAKGNILERFSAQQFPDLHSELNLSSLELGDSALYFCASRFSGRVNTEAFFGQGTRLTVV.

The chain has TRBV7-9 and TRBJ2-7; D may correspond to TRBD1 or TRBD2 (5 bases each). Between the trimmed V and J ends, which lost 3 bases and 5 bases, there was a span of 20 bases. The CDR3 totals 16 residues. Germline loops: CDR1 SEHNR, CDR2 FQNEAQ (reference sequence). CDR3 sequence: CASSFFGAGKENEQYF. DNA for the CDR3: TGTGCCAGCAGCTTTTTTGGGGCCGGGAAGGAAAACGAGCAGTACTTC. Combining the CDR3 with reference TRBV7-9 and TRBJ2-7 gives the whole variable domain DTGVSQNPRHKITKRGQNVTFRCDPISEHNRLYWYRQTLGQGPEFLTYFQNEAQLEKSRLLSDRFSAERPKGSFSTLEIQRTEQGDSAMYLCASSFFGAGKENEQYFGPGTRLTVT.

The genes are TRBV7-6 and TRBJ2-7, with TRBD1 matching over 9 bases. The CDR3 spans 14 residues. CDR1 is SGHVS, CDR2 FNYEAQ, per germline. The V and J ends lost 1 base and 6 bases, in that order; junction bases with no gene match: 4. CDR3 nucleotide sequence: TGTGCCAGCAGCTTAGGGACAGGGGAGGGCGAGCAGTACTTC. It yields the protein CASSLGTGEGEQYF.

J is TRBJ2-5 and V is TRBV7-9; tentative D call: TRBD2 (5 bases). V lost 7 bases, J lost 5 bases, and 14 bases lay in between. Germline CDR1 reads SEHNR; CDR2 reads FQNEAQ (reference sequence). The CDR3 is 13 amino acids. CDR3 nucleotide sequence: TGTGCCAGCACTCCGGTCGAGCGGGAGACCCAGTACTTC. Protein product: CASTPVERETQYF.

The genes are TRBV7-3 and TRBJ2-7; 9 bases fit TRBD1. Germline loops: CDR1 SGHTA, CDR2 FQGTGA. Trimming cost V 2 bases and J 9 bases; bases outside gene matches: 11. The CDR3 is 15 amino acids. The CDR3 sequence: CASSLYPGTGSSQYF. CDR3 DNA: TGTGCCAGCAGCTTATATCCGGGGACAGGGTCATCGCAGTACTTC.

The V gene is TRBV10-3, the J gene TRBJ1-2, with 8 bases lining up with TRBD1. This CDR3 is built from 12 residues. CDR1 is ENHRY and CDR2 is SYGVKD in the germline V gene. Trimming cost V 6 bases and J 8 bases; bases outside gene matches: 5. The CDR3, as DNA: TGTGCCATCAGGGGGACAGGAGGGGGCTACACCTTC. Its translation: CAIRGTGGGYTF.

The J gene is TRBJ1-2, the V gene TRBV28; the D gene is possibly TRBD1 (5 bases). V lost 5 bases and J lost 5, with 12 bases in between. The CDR3 consists of 13 residues. Germline V gene sequence: CDR1 MDHEN, CDR2 SYDVKM. This CDR3 reads CASSRPQGYGYTF. Written as DNA, the CDR3 is TGTGCCAGCAGTCGACCCCAGGGATATGGCTACACCTTC.

This clone has only a few counts. The chain recombines TRBV5-1 with TRBJ2-3; D unresolved. Germline V gene lookup returns CDR1 SGHRS and CDR2 YFSETQ. CDR3 length: 14 residues. Trimming removed 5 bases from V and 2 bases from J, with 12 bases in between. The CDR3 nucleotides read TGCGCCAGCAGGGCCCGACTCCTCACAGATACGCAGTATTTT. Its translation is CASRARLLTDTQYF.

The chain carries TRBV2 and TRBJ2-7; no definite D call. V was cut by 5 bases and J by 0 bases, with 14 bases left in between. CDR1 SNHLY and CDR2 FYNNEI come from the germline V gene. The CDR3 contains 15 residues. The CDR3 coding sequence is TGTGCCAGCAGTTGGACCCTTTTAAGCTCCTACGAGCAGTACTTC. Protein sequence: CASSWTLLSSYEQYF.

The V call is TRBV5-1, the J call TRBJ2-5, with D hard to call. V was clipped by 4 bases and J by 3 bases, with 10 bases between them. The CDR3 has 13 amino acids. The V gene's germline CDR1 is SGHRS and CDR2 YFSETQ. CDR3: CASSLLSEETQYF. The CDR3 nucleotides are TGCGCCAGCAGCCTTTTGAGTGAAGAGACCCAGTACTTC.

This chain uses TRBV6-6 with TRBJ2-6; D is ambiguous. The CDR3 has 13 amino acids. The V and J ends lost 2 bases and 2 bases respectively, with 1 base between them. Germline V gene data show CDR1 as MNHNY and CDR2 as SVGAGI (reference sequence). In nucleotides, the CDR3 is TGTGCCAGCAGTTACACTGGGGCCAACGTCCTGACTTTC. Translation gives CASSYTGANVLTF.

This clone was seen only a few times. The chain is built from TRBV11-2 and TRBJ1-2; D gene uncertain. Germline CDR1 SGHAT, CDR2 FQNNGV. This CDR3 is built from 13 residues. Trimming left V 5 bases short and J 1 base short, with 8 bases between. The CDR3 coding sequence is TGTGCCAGCAGCCCGGACGGTAACTATGGCTACACCTTC. Residues: CASSPDGNYGYTF.

This sequence joins TRBV19 and TRBJ2-3; tentatively, D is TRBD1 (6 bases). Per the germline V gene, CDR1 is LNHDA and CDR2 is SQIVND (reference sequence). V gave up 7 bases and J gave up 2 bases, with 16 bases separating them. The CDR3 covers 15 residues. The CDR3 DNA is TGTGCCAGTACCGGGGAGACAGGCCTCACAGATACGCAGTATTTT. Protein sequence: CASTGETGLTDTQYF.

J is TRBJ2-4 and V is TRBV5-4; D tentatively fits TRBD1 or TRBD2 (5 bases each). The germline V gene has CDR1 SGHNT and CDR2 YYREEE (reference sequence). This CDR3 comprises 13 residues. With 0 bases removed from V and 5 bases from J, the gap between germline ends came to 6 bases. CDR3 region: CASSLGDENIQYF. The DNA of the CDR3 is TGTGCCAGCAGCTTGGGGGACGAAAACATTCAGTACTTC.

The chain uses TRBV28 and TRBJ1-6; 8 nucleotides match TRBD1. Losses at the gene ends were 9 bases for V and 9 bases for J; bases not matched to a gene: 10. The CDR3 consists of 14 residues. Looked up from germline, CDR1 is MDHEN and CDR2 is SYDVKM. The CDR3 region is CASITGTGRSPLHF. In nucleotides, the CDR3 is TGTGCCAGTATCACCGGGACAGGTCGTTCACCCCTCCACTTT. The complete variable domain, with remaining parts taken from reference TRBV28 and TRBJ1-6, reads DVKVTQSSRYLVKRTGEKVFLECVQDMDHENMFWYRQDPGLGLRLIYFSYDVKMKEKGDIPEGYSVSREKKERFSLILESASTNQTSMYLCASITGTGRSPLHFGNGTRLTVT.